Shown below are 23 T cell receptor beta chains from a single sample sequenced in a study of blood T cell repertoires in COVID-19. The table came from immunoSEQ multiplex PCR; TCRdb's copy has only in-frame clones and leaves some out. The sample contains 300,000 or so clones, around 86% of which appear only once. Sequenced material: peripheral blood. The receptors originated from a woman between 35 and 50 years old who had recovered from COVID-19.

The gene calls are TRBV5-1 and TRBJ2-7; maybe TRBD2 (6 bases). Trimming removed 0 bases at V and 3 bases at J, with 10 bases between. This CDR3 is 14 amino acids long. Germline CDR1 reads SGHRS; CDR2 reads YFSETQ. The CDR3 sequence is CASSLAAGYYEQYF. CDR3 nucleotide sequence: TGCGCCAGCAGCTTGGCAGCGGGTTACTACGAGCAGTACTTC.

This chain connects TRBV19 to TRBJ1-1; D is ambiguous. CDR1 and CDR2 (germline): LNHDA, SQIVND (reference sequence). The ends were cut back, 2 bases at V and 7 bases at J, with 11 bases in the middle. The CDR3 extends over 13 amino acids. The CDR3 region has the DNA TGTGCCAGTAGTATACAGGAGCGGGGTGAAGCTTTCTTT. Amino acid sequence: CASSIQERGEAFF.

The CDR3 sequence is CASSLVRSGEQFF. The CDR3 coding sequence is TGTGCCAGCAGCTTGGTCCGAAGCGGGGAGCAGTTCTTC. V gene TRBV11-2 combines with J gene TRBJ2-1, with a weak D call TRBD2 (6 bases). With 3 bases removed from V and 10 bases from J, the gap between germline ends came to 13 bases. CDR1 and CDR2 (germline): SGHAT, FQNNGV. This CDR3 spans 13 amino acids.

This chain connects TRBV5-1 to TRBJ1-2; 10 bases are shared with TRBD1. The germline V gene encodes CDR1 SGHRS and CDR2 YFSETQ. This CDR3 has 15 residues. With V trimmed by 4 bases and J by 7 bases, 10 bases remained unmatched. The CDR3 DNA reads as TGCGCCAGCAGCGGGCGACAGGGGGCGGAGGTTGGCTACACCTTC. It is translated as CASSGRQGAEVGYTF.

This rearrangement joins TRBV5-1 to TRBJ1-1; a weak D match, TRBD1 (6 bases). The germline CDR1 and CDR2 sequences are SGHRS and YFSETQ. V was shortened by 6 bases and J by 1 base, with 13 bases between the two germline ends. This CDR3 has 14 amino acids. The CDR3 region has the DNA TGCGCCAGCACCTTAACAGGGTCGAACACTGAAGCTTTCTTT. Its translation: CASTLTGSNTEAFF.

The sample holds a few counts of this clone. This rearrangement joins TRBV5-6 to TRBJ1-1, with a tentative D call TRBD1 (6 bases). This CDR3 spans 15 amino acids. Germline V gives CDR1 SGHDT, CDR2 YYEEEE. Trimming removed 3 bases from V and 1 base from J, with 13 bases in between. CDR3 protein: CASSWVRTENTEAFF. The CDR3, as DNA: TGTGCCAGCAGCTGGGTTAGGACAGAGAACACTGAAGCTTTCTTT.

This sequence joins TRBV6-1 and TRBJ2-3; TRBD1 matches at 10 bases. Losses at the gene ends were 5 bases for V and 2 bases for J; bases not matched to a gene: 7. Per germline, CDR1 MNHNS and CDR2 SASEGT. The CDR3 runs to 16 residues. CDR3 DNA sequence: TGTGCCAGCAGTCAAGGGACAGGGGCCCTCACAGATACGCAGTATTTT. Amino acid sequence: CASSQGTGALTDTQYF.

The chain links TRBV11-3 to TRBJ2-2, with 8 bases fitting TRBD2. V shed 6 bases, J shed 5 bases, and the junction held 11 bases outside the gene matches. CDR3 length equals 16 residues. Germline V gene lookup returns CDR1 SGHNT and CDR2 YENEEA. CDR3 in DNA: TGTGCCAGCAGTCCTAGCGGGTTGATTTTGACCGGGGAGCTGTTTTTT. Residues: CASSPSGLILTGELFF.

The rearrangement links TRBV19 to TRBJ1-3; 7 nucleotides match TRBD1. Germline CDR1 LNHDA, CDR2 SQIVND (reference sequence). This CDR3 comprises 16 residues. The trim removed 3 bases at V and 4 bases at J, leaving 9 bases unmatched. This CDR3 reads CASSMGWDRSGNTIYF. In nucleotides, the CDR3 is TGTGCCAGTAGTATGGGTTGGGACAGAAGCGGAAACACCATATATTTT.

V gene TRBV6-5 combines with J gene TRBJ1-5, with D hard to call. CDR3 length: 12 amino acids. V lost 6 bases to trimming and J lost 7 bases, with 10 bases between them. Germline V gene sequence: CDR1 MNHEY, CDR2 SVGAGI. The CDR3 nucleotides read TGTGCCAGCAGGTCGTTCGGGCAGCCCCAGCATTTT. This encodes CASRSFGQPQHF.

V and J are TRBV19 and TRBJ1-2, with TRBD1 identical over 7 bases. CDR3 length equals 15 residues. The trim removed 5 bases at V and 5 bases at J, leaving 11 bases unmatched. Germline loops: CDR1 LNHDA, CDR2 SQIVND (reference sequence). The CDR3 region is CASSYRGRGFYGYTF. CDR3 DNA: TGTGCCAGTAGTTACAGGGGCCGGGGTTTTTATGGCTACACCTTC.

This clone was seen just once. Here the CDR3 reads CASTRTGGYGYTF. The DNA of the CDR3 is TGTGCCAGCACTCGGACAGGGGGCTATGGCTACACCTTC. The rearrangement joins TRBV6-5 to TRBJ1-2; 10 nucleotides align to TRBD1. The CDR3 runs to 13 residues. Trimming took 7 bases from V and 4 from J; bases not matched to a gene: 3. CDR1 and CDR2 from the germline V gene are MNHEY and SVGAGI.

The chain recombines TRBV5-6 with TRBJ2-7; no definite D call. Germline CDR1 and CDR2: SGHDT and YYEEEE. The V end was cut by 0 bases, the J end by 3 bases, with 7 bases between. The CDR3 covers 13 residues. The CDR3, as DNA: TGTGCCAGCAGCTTGGTCTCTTACTACGAGCAGTACTTC. Protein: CASSLVSYYEQYF.

The V call is TRBV10-3, the J call TRBJ1-6, with 8 bases fitting TRBD1. Trimming cost V 3 bases and J 8 bases; bases outside gene matches: 6. Germline CDR1 and CDR2: ENHRY and SYGVKD. The CDR3 is 15 residues long. The CDR3 coding sequence is TGTGCCATCAGTGAAGACAGGGGTGGGCATTCACCCCTCCACTTT. Amino acid sequence: CAISEDRGGHSPLHF.

This sequence joins TRBV6-5 and TRBJ1-1, with no clear D. V gave up 10 bases and J gave up 5 bases, with 14 bases separating them. The V gene's germline CDR1 is MNHEY and CDR2 SVGAGI. CDR3 length equals 12 residues. The CDR3 reads CATILLQTEAFF. DNA of the CDR3: TGTGCCACCATCCTTTTACAGACTGAAGCTTTCTTT.

The J gene is TRBJ1-3, the V gene TRBV7-2; D ambiguous. The CDR3 sequence is 15 residues long. Germline CDR1 is SGHTA and CDR2 is FQGNSA. Trimming shortened V by 1 base and J by 5 bases, and 12 bases separated the two germline ends. In DNA form, the CDR3 reads TGTGCCAGCAGCTTAGGTGGGAGTAAAAGAAACACCATATATTTT. Protein: CASSLGGSKRNTIYF.

The chain couples TRBV6-4 to TRBJ1-2; 7 bases line up with TRBD1. This CDR3 is 16 amino acids long. The germline gives CDR1 MRHNA, CDR2 SNTAGT. The CDR3 DNA is TGTCCGAGAAAGGGGGCGACTGGATCACGGAACTATGGCTACACCTTC. The encoded protein is CPRKGATGSRNYGYTF.

The chain carries TRBV6-5 and TRBJ2-7; no clear D. This CDR3 has 13 residues. V lost 2 bases, J lost 1 base, and 6 bases lay in between. Germline V gene sequence: CDR1 MNHEY, CDR2 SVGAGI. The DNA of the CDR3 is TGTGCCAGCAGTTACCGAGCTTCCTACGAGCAGTACTTC. It specifies CASSYRASYEQYF.

The rearrangement uses TRBV7-3 and TRBJ1-1; D unclear. Germline V gene data show CDR1 as SGHTA and CDR2 as FQGTGA. V was clipped by 4 bases and J by 0 bases, with 6 bases between them. This CDR3 has 13 residues. The CDR3 bases are TGTGCCAGCAGCTCCACACTGAACACTGAAGCTTTCTTT. Its translation is CASSSTLNTEAFF.

V is TRBV30 and J is TRBJ1-4; no clear D gene. This CDR3 comprises 14 residues. Between the trimmed V and J ends, which lost 1 base and 1 base, there was a span of 7 bases. CDR1 and CDR2 from the germline V gene are GTSNPN and SVGIG (reference sequence). CDR3: CAWSGWQTNEKLFF. CDR3 DNA sequence: TGTGCCTGGAGTGGTTGGCAAACTAATGAAAAACTGTTTTTT.

The chain uses TRBV19 and TRBJ1-3; D unresolved. CDR3 length: 13 residues. The ends were cut back, 6 bases at V and 6 bases at J, with 12 bases in the middle. Germline V gives CDR1 LNHDA, CDR2 SQIVND (reference sequence). CDR3 DNA sequence: TGTGCCAGTAGCTGGGTGGCGGCAAACACCATATATTTT. Encoded protein: CASSWVAANTIYF.

The genes are TRBV2 and TRBJ2-2, with D perhaps matching TRBD1 (5 bases). V was cut by 6 bases and J by 11 bases, with 16 bases left in between. This CDR3 has 13 residues. Germline CDR1 reads SNHLY; CDR2 reads FYNNEI. The CDR3 nucleotides read TGTGCCAGCAGGGCAAGGGGCAGGGTCGAGCTGTTTTTT. Translation gives CASRARGRVELFF.

V is TRBV11-3 and J is TRBJ2-5; TRBD2 matches 11 bases. V was clipped by 5 bases and J by 1 base; unmatched bases: 3. CDR1 SGHNT and CDR2 YENEEA come from the germline V gene. The CDR3 is made up of 15 amino acids. Written as DNA, the CDR3 is TGTGCCAGCAGCCCGGGACTAGCGGTCCAAGAGACCCAGTACTTC. Amino acids: CASSPGLAVQETQYF. Full variable domain (rest looked up from reference TRBV11-3 and TRBJ2-5): EAGVVQSPRYKIIEKKQPVAFWCNPISGHNTLYWYLQNLGQGPELLIRYENEEAVDDSQLPKDRFSAERLKGVDSTLKIQPAELGDSAVYLCASSPGLAVQETQYFGPGTRLLVL.